This T cell receptor beta chain stems from a study of T cell responses to AZD1222 COVID-19 vaccine. Using immunoSEQ multiplex PCR, the repertoire was profiled, and TCRdb retains in-frame clones only, with some absent. The table records 150,000 or so clones, about 91% of them present only once. Germline CDR1 and CDR2: MNHEY and SMNVEV (reference sequence). V was shortened by 6 bases and J by 1 base, with 31 bases between the two germline ends. This CDR3 comprises 21 residues. This TCR was recovered from an adult in good health. This chain joins TRBV27 and TRBJ2-1; possibly TRBD1 for D (5 bases). The source material was peripheral blood, sampled on day 0 of AZD1222 vaccination. The CDR3, as DNA: TGTGCCAGCAGGCCAATTGGGGCCTTCGATGAGTCGTTTGGTTCCTACAATGAGCAGTTCTTC. Its protein product is CASRPIGAFDESFGSYNEQFF.